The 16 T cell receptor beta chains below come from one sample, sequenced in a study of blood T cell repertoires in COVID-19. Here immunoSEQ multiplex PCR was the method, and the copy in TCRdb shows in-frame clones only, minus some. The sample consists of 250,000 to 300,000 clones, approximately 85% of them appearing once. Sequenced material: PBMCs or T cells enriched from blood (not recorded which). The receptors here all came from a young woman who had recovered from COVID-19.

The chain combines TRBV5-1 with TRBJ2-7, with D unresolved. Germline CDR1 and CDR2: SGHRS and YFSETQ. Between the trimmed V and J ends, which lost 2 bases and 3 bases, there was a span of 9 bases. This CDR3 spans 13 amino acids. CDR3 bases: TGCGCCAGCAGCTTCGATAGGAGCTACGAGCAGTACTTC. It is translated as CASSFDRSYEQYF. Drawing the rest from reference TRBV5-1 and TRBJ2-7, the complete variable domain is KAGVTQTPRYLIKTRGQQVTLSCSPISGHRSVSWYQQTPGQGLQFLFEYFSETQRNKGNFPGRFSGRQFSNSRSEMNVSTLELGDSALYLCASSFDRSYEQYFGPGTRLTVT.

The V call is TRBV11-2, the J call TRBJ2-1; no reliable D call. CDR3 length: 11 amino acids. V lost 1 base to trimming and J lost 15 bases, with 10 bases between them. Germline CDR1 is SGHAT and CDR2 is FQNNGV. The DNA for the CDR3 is TGTGCCAGCAGCTTAGTTACTCGCCGGTTCTTC. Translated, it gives CASSLVTRRFF.

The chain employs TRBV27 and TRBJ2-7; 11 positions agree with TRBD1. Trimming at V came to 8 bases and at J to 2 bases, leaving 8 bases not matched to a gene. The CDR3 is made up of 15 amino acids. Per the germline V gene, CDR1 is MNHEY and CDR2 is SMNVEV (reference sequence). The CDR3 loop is CASVPGQGVTYEQYF. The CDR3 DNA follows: TGTGCCAGCGTCCCGGGACAGGGGGTTACCTACGAGCAGTACTTC.

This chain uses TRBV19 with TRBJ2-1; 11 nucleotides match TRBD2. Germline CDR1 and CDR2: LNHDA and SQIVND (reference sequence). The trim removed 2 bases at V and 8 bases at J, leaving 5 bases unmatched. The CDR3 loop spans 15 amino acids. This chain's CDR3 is CASSIIAGGPYEQFF. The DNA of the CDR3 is TGTGCCAGTAGTATAATAGCGGGGGGGCCTTATGAGCAGTTCTTC.

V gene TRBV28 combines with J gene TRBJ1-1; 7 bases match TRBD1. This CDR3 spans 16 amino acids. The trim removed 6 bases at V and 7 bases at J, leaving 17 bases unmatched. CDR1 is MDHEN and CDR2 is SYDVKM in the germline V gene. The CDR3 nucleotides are TGTGCCAGCAGGGCACCCCCGGGACAGCAAGCGGGTGAAGCTTTCTTT. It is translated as CASRAPPGQQAGEAFF. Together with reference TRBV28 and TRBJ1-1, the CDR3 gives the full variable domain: DVKVTQSSRYLVKRTGEKVFLECVQDMDHENMFWYRQDPGLGLRLIYFSYDVKMKEKGDIPEGYSVSREKKERFSLILESASTNQTSMYLCASRAPPGQQAGEAFFGQGTRLTVV.

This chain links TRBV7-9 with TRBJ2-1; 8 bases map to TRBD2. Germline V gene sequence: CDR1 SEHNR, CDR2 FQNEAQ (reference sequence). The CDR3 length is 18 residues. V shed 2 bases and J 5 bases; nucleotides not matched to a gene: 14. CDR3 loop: CASSLYSGNGRANNEQFF. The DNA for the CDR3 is TGTGCCAGCAGCTTATATAGCGGGAATGGTCGGGCGAACAATGAGCAGTTCTTC. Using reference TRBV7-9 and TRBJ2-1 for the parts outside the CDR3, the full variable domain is DTGVSQNPRHKITKRGQNVTFRCDPISEHNRLYWYRQTLGQGPEFLTYFQNEAQLEKSRLLSDRFSAERPKGSFSTLEIQRTEQGDSAMYLCASSLYSGNGRANNEQFFGPGTRLTVL.

CDR3 region: CASSLLTSGGANEQFF. In nucleotides, the CDR3 is TGTGCCAGCAGTTTACTGACTAGCGGGGGGGCTAATGAGCAGTTCTTC. V gene TRBV27 combines with J gene TRBJ2-1; 14 nucleotides match TRBD2. Germline assignment: CDR1 MNHEY and CDR2 SMNVEV (reference sequence). This CDR3 has 16 residues. The ends lost 2 bases at V and 7 bases at J; junction bases unmatched: 4.

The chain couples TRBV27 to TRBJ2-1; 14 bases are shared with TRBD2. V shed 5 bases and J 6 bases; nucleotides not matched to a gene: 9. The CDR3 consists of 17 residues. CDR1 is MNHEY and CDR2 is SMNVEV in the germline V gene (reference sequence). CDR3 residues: CASSQPSGTSGSNEQFF. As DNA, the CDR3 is TGTGCCAGCAGTCAACCCTCCGGGACTAGCGGGAGCAATGAGCAGTTCTTC.

CDR3 residues: CASSIDRTGISYEQYF. CDR3 nucleotide sequence: TGTGCCAGTAGTATAGACCGGACAGGTATCTCCTACGAGCAGTACTTC. The J gene is TRBJ2-7, the V gene TRBV19; TRBD1 agrees at 7 bases. Unmatched junction bases numbered 5, after V lost 0 bases and J lost 0 bases. There are 16 residues in the CDR3. The germline gives CDR1 LNHDA, CDR2 SQIVND (reference sequence).

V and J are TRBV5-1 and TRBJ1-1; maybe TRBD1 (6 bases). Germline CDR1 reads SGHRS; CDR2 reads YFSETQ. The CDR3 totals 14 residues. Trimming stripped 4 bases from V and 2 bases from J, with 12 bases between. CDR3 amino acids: CASSVTGPNTEAFF. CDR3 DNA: TGCGCCAGCAGCGTGACAGGTCCTAACACTGAAGCTTTCTTT.

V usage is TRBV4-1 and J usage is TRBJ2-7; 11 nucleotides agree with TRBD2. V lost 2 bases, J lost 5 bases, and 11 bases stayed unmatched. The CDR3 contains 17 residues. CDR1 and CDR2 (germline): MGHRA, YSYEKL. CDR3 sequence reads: CASSQPLAGGPFHEQYF. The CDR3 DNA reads TGCGCCAGCAGCCAACCCTTAGCGGGGGGGCCGTTCCACGAGCAGTACTTC.

The CDR3: CASSLSRGTYEQYF. The CDR3 coding sequence is TGTGCCAGCAGTTTATCACGGGGTACCTACGAGCAGTACTTC. The chain joins TRBV27 to TRBJ2-7; TRBD2 might be the D (5 bases). Germline-derived CDR1 and CDR2 are MNHEY and SMNVEV (reference sequence). The CDR3 runs to 14 residues. V was trimmed by 0 bases and J by 2 bases, leaving 8 bases between them.

CDR3 sequence: CASSYSTRVDGYTF. DNA for the CDR3: TGTGCCAGCAGTTACTCGACCAGGGTTGATGGCTACACCTTC. J is TRBJ1-2 and V is TRBV6-2 or TRBV6-3, with a tentative D call TRBD1 (5 bases). With 0 bases removed from V and 6 bases from J, the gap between germline ends came to 11 bases. The CDR3 has 14 amino acids. CDR1 is MNHEY and CDR2 is SVGEGT in the germline V gene.

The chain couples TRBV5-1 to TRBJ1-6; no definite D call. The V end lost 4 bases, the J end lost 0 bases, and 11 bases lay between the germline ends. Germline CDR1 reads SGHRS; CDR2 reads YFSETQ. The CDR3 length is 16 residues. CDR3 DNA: TGCGCCAGCAGCCCTGCGGGGAGCTCCTATAATTCACCCCTCCACTTT. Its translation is CASSPAGSSYNSPLHF. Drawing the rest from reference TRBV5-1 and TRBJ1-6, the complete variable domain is KAGVTQTPRYLIKTRGQQVTLSCSPISGHRSVSWYQQTPGQGLQFLFEYFSETQRNKGNFPGRFSGRQFSNSRSEMNVSTLELGDSALYLCASSPAGSSYNSPLHFGNGTRLTVT.

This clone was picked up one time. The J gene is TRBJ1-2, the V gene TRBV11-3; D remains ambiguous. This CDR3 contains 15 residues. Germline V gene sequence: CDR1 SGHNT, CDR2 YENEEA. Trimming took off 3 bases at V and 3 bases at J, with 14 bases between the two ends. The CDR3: CASSLETGWDYGYTF. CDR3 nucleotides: TGTGCCAGCAGCTTGGAGACGGGGTGGGACTATGGCTACACCTTC.

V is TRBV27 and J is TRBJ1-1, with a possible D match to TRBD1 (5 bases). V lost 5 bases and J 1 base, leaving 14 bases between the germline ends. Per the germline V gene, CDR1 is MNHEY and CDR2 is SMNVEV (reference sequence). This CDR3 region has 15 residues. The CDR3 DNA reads TGTGCCAGCAGTCTAAGTGGGGGGGGGAACACTGAAGCTTTCTTT. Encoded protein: CASSLSGGGNTEAFF.